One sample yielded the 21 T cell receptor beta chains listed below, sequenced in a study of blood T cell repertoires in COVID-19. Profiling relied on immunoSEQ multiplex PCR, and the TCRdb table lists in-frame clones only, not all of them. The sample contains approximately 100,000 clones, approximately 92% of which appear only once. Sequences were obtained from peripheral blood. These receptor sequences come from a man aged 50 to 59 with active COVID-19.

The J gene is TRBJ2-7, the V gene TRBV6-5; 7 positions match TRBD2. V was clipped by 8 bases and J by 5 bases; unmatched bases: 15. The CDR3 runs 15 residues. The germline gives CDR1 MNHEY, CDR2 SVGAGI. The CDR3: CASDTRRGGSHEQYF. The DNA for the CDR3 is TGTGCCAGCGACACCAGAAGGGGCGGGAGCCACGAGCAGTACTTC.

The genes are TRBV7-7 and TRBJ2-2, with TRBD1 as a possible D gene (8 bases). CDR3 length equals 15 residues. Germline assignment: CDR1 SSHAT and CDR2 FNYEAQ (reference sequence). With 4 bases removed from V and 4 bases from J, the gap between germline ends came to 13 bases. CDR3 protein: CASSSTGGATGELFF. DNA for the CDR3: TGTGCCAGCAGCTCCACAGGGGGGGCCACCGGGGAGCTGTTTTTT.

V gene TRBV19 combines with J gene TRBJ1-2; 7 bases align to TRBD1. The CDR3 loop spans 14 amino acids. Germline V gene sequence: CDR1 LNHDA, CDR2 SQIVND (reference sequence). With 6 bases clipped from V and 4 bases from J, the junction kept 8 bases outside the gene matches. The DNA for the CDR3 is TGTGCCAGTAGCACAGCAGGGACAGCCTATGGCTACACCTTC. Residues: CASSTAGTAYGYTF.

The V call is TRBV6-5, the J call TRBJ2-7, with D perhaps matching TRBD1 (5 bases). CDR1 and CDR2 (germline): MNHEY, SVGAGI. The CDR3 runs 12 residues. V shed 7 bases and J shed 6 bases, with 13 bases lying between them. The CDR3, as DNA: TGTGCCAGCAACCAAGGGGTCTCCGAGCAGTACTTC. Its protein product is CASNQGVSEQYF.

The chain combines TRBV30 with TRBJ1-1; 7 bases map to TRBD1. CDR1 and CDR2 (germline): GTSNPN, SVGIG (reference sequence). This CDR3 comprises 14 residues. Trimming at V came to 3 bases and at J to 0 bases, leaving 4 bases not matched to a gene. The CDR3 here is CAWSYGTVNTEAFF. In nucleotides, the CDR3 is TGTGCCTGGAGCTACGGGACAGTGAACACTGAAGCTTTCTTT.

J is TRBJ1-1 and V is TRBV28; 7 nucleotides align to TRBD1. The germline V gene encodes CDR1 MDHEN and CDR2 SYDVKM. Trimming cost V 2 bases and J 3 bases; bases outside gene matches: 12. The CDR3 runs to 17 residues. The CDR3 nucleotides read TGTGCCAGCAGTTTAATCACAGGGGTTGGGAAGGACACTGAAGCTTTCTTT. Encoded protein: CASSLITGVGKDTEAFF.

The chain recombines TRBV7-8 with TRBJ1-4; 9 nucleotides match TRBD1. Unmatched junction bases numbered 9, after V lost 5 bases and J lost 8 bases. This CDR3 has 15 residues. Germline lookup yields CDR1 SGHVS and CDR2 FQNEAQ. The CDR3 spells CASSARTGVGEKLFF. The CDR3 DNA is TGTGCCAGCAGCGCCCGGACAGGGGTTGGGGAAAAACTGTTTTTT.

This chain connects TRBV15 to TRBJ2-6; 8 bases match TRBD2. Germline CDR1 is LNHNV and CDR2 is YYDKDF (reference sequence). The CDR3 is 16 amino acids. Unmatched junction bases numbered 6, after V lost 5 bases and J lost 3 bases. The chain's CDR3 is CATSWAGGYGANVLTF. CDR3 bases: TGTGCCACCAGCTGGGCGGGGGGATATGGGGCCAACGTCCTGACTTTC. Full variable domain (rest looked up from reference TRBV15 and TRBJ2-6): DAMVIQNPRYQVTQFGKPVTLSCSQTLNHNVMYWYQQKSSQAPKLLFHYYDKDFNNEADTPDNFQSRRPNTSFCFLDIRSPGLGDTAMYLCATSWAGGYGANVLTFGAGSRLTVL.

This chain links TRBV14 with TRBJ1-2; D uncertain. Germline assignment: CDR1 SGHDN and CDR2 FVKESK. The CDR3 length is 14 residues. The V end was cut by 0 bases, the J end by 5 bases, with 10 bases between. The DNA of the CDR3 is TGTGCCAGCAGCCAAGATTCGGGGAGTTATGGCTACACCTTC. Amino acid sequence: CASSQDSGSYGYTF.

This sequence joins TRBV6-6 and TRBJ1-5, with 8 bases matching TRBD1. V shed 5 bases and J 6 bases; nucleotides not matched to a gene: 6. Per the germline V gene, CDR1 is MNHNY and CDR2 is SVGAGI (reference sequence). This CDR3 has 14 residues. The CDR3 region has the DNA TGTGCCAGCAGTCCAGGGGGCCCTAGTCAGCCCCAGCATTTT. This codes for CASSPGGPSQPQHF.

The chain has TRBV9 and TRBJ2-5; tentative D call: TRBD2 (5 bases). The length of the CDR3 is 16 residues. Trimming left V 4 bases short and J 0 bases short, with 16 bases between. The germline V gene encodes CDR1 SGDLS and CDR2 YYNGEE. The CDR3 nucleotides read TGTGCCAGCAGCAACGGACTCGGGGTCTACCAAGAGACCCAGTACTTC. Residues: CASSNGLGVYQETQYF.

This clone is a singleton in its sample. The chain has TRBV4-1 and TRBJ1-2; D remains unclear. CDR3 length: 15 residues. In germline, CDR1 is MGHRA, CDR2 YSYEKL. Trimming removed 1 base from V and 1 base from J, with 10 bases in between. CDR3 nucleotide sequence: TGCGCCAGCAGCCAAGTGGAGGGAAGTAACTATGGCTACACCTTC. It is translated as CASSQVEGSNYGYTF.

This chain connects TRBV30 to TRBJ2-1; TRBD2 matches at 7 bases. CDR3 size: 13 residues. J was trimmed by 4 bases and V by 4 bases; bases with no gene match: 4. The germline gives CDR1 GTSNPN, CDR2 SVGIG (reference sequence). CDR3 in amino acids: CAWTPSGYNEQFF. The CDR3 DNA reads TGTGCCTGGACACCTAGCGGTTACAATGAGCAGTTCTTC.

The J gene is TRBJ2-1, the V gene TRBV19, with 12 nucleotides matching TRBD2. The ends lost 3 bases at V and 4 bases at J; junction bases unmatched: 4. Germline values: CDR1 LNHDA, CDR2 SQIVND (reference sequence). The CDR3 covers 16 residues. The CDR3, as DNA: TGTGCCAGTAGTATTACCCTAGCGGGAGGGTACAATGAGCAGTTCTTC. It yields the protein CASSITLAGGYNEQFF.

CDR3 sequence: CASSPKTGGTQYF. The DNA of the CDR3 is TGTGCCAGCAGCCCCAAGACTGGAGGGACCCAGTACTTC. The chain links TRBV3-1 (or the pseudogene TRBV3-2) to TRBJ2-5, with a tentative D call TRBD2 (5 bases). V was clipped by 4 bases and J by 7 bases, with 13 bases between them. The CDR3 has 13 amino acids. The germline V gene encodes CDR1 LGHDT and CDR2 YNNKEL (reference sequence).

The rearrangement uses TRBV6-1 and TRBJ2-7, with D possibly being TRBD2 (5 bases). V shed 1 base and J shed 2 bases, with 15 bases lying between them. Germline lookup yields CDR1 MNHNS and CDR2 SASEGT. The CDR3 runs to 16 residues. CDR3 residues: CASSEEGEQRPYEQYF. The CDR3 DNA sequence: TGTGCCAGCAGTGAAGAGGGAGAGCAGCGGCCCTACGAGCAGTACTTC.

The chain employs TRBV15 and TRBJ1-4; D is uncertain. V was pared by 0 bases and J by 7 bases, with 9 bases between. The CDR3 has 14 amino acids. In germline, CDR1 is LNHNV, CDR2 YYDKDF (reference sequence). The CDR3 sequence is CATSRDSASEKLFF. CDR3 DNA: TGTGCCACCAGCAGAGACAGCGCCAGTGAAAAACTGTTTTTT.

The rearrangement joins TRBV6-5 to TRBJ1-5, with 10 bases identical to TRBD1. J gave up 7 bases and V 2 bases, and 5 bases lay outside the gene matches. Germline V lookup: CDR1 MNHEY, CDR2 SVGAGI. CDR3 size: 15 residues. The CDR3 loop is CASSYGTGVGQPQHF. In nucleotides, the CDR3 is TGTGCCAGCAGTTACGGGACAGGGGTTGGACAGCCCCAGCATTTT.

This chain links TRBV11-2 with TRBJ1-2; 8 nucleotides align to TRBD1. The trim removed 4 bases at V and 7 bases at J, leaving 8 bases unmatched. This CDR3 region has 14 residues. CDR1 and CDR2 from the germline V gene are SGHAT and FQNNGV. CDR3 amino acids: CASSSLQGGGGYTF. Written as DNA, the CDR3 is TGTGCCAGCAGCTCCCTACAGGGGGGGGGTGGCTACACCTTC.

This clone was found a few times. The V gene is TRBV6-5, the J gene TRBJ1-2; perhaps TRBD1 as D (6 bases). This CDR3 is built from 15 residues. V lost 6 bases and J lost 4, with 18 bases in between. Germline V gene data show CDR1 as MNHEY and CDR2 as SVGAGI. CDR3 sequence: CASSQYMTGSYGYTF. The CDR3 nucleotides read TGTGCCAGCAGCCAATATATGACAGGAAGCTATGGCTACACCTTC.

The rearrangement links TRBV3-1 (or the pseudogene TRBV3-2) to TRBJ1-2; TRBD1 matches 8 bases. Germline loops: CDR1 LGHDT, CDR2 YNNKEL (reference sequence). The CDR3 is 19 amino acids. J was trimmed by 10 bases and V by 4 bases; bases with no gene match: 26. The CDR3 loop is CASSPFYPTSRDRPVNYTF. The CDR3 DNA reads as TGTGCCAGCAGCCCATTTTACCCCACCTCCCGGGACAGGCCCGTTAACTACACCTTC.